This T cell receptor beta chain is drawn from a study of metastatic and nonmetastatic thyroid tumors. Study-wide background: The comparison covered peripheral blood and tumor or nodule tissue in malignant and benign thyroid patients. Points from the study as a whole: Relative to benign nodules, malignant thyroid tumors were reportedly characterized by significantly elevated TCR beta diversity in blood and tumor.

Original data processing: What underpinned the distant-metastasis classifier for papillary thyroid cancer was the set of CDR3 differences across clinicopathological groups. Via MiXCR, TCRdb re-called the PCR reads. These V and J calls originate from TCRdb's pipeline instead of the authors' own analysis. The repertoire holds over 35,000 clones, with around 17% as singletons. As regards this clone: Its antigen is currently unknown.

Before thyroid surgery, none of the patients had received any treatment. The receptor was derived from a female donor with papillary thyroid cancer or a benign thyroid nodule (not recorded which). Some clones in this sample may be carry-over from other donors' samples. Input material: tumor tissue.

CDR3 DNA: TGCAGTCCTCTAAGGGCACTAGTGAACTACGAGCAGTACTTC. Protein sequence: CSPLRALVNYEQYF. J is TRBJ2-7 and V is TRBV20-1, with D possibly matching TRBD2 (5 bases). CDR3 length: 14 amino acids. V was pared by 8 bases and J by 3 bases, with 20 bases between. Germline V gene data show CDR1 as DFQATT and CDR2 as SNEGSKA (reference sequence).